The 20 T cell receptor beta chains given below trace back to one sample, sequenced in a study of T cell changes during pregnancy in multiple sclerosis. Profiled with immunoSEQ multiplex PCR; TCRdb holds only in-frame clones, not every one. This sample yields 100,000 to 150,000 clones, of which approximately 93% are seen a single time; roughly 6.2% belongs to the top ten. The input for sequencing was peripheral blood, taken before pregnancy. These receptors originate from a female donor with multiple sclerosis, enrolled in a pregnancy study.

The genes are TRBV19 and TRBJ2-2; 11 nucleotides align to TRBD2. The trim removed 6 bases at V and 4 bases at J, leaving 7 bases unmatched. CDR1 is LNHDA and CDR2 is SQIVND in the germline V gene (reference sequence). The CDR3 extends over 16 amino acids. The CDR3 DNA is TGTGCCAGTAGACCACTCCTAGCGGGAGGCACCGGGGAGCTGTTTTTT. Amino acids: CASRPLLAGGTGELFF.

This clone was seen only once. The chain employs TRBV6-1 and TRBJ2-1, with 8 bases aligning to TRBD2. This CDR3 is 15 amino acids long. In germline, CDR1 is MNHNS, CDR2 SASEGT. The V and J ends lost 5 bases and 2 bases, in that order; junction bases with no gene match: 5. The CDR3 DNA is TGTGCCAGCAGTTCGGGACTAGACCCCTACAATGAGCAGTTCTTC. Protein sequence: CASSSGLDPYNEQFF.

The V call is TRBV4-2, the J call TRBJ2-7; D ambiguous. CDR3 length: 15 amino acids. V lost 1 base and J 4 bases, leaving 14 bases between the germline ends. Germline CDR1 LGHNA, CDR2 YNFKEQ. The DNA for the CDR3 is TGTGCCAGCAGCCAAGCGGTTGAGACTGTTTACGAGCAGTACTTC. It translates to CASSQAVETVYEQYF.

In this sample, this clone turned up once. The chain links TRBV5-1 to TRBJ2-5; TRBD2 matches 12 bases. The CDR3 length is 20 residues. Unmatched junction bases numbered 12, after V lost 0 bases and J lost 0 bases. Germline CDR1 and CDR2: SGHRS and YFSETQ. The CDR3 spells CASSLESPGLAGEYQETQYF. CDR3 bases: TGCGCCAGCAGCTTGGAGTCTCCGGGACTAGCGGGCGAGTACCAAGAGACCCAGTACTTC.

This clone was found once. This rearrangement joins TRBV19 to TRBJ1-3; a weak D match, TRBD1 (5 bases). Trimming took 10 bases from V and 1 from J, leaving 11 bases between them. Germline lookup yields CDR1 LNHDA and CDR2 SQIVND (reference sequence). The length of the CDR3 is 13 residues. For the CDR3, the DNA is TGTGCCACCATTGACAGATCTGGAAACACCATATATTTT. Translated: CATIDRSGNTIYF. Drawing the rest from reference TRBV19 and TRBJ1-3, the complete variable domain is DGGITQSPKYLFRKEGQNVTLSCEQNLNHDAMYWYRQDPGQGLRLIYYSQIVNDFQKGDIAEGYSVSREKKESFPLTVTSAQKNPTAFYLCATIDRSGNTIYFGEGSWLTVV.

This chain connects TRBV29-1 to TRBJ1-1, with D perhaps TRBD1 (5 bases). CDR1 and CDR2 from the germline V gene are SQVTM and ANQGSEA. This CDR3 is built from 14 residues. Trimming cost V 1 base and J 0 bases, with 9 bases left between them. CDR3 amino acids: CSVEGRGMNTEAFF. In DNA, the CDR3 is TGCAGCGTTGAAGGTAGGGGAATGAACACTGAAGCTTTCTTT. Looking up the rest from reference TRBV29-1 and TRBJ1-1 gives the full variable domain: SAVISQKPSRDICQRGTSLTIQCQVDSQVTMMFWYRQQPGQSLTLIATANQGSEATYESGFVIDKFPISRPNLTFSTLTVSNMSPEDSSIYLCSVEGRGMNTEAFFGQGTRLTVV.

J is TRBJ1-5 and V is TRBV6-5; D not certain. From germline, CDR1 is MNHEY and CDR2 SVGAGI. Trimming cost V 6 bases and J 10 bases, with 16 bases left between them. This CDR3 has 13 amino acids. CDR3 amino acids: CASRPGGEEPQHF. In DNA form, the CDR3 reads TGTGCCAGCAGACCAGGCGGGGAGGAACCCCAGCATTTT.

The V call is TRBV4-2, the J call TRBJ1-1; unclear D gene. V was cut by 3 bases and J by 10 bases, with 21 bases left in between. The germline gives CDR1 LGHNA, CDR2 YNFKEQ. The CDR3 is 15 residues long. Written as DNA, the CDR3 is TGTGCCAGCAGCCAGGGTCGCGGGCTACCCCAAGTAGCTTTCTTT. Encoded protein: CASSQGRGLPQVAFF.

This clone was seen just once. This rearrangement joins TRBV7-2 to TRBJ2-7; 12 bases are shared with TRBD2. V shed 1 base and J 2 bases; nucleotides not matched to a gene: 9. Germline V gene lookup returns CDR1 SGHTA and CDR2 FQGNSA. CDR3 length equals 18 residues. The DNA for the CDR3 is TGTGCCAGCAGCTTAGAGACTAGCGGGGGTTTTGGGACCTACGAGCAGTACTTC. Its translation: CASSLETSGGFGTYEQYF.

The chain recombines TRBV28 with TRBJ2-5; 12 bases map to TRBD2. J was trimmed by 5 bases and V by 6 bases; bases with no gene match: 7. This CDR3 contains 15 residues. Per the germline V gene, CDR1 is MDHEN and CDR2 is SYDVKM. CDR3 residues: CASSRRLAGVETQYF. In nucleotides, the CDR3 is TGTGCCAGCAGCCGTAGACTAGCGGGAGTTGAGACCCAGTACTTC. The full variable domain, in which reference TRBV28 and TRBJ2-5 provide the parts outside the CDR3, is DVKVTQSSRYLVKRTGEKVFLECVQDMDHENMFWYRQDPGLGLRLIYFSYDVKMKEKGDIPEGYSVSREKKERFSLILESASTNQTSMYLCASSRRLAGVETQYFGPGTRLLVL.

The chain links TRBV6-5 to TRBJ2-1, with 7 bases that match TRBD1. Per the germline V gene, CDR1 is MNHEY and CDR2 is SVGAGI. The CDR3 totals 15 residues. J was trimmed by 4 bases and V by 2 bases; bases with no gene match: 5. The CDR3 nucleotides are TGTGCCAGCAGTTACCGAGGGGACAGATACAATGAGCAGTTCTTC. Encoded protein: CASSYRGDRYNEQFF.

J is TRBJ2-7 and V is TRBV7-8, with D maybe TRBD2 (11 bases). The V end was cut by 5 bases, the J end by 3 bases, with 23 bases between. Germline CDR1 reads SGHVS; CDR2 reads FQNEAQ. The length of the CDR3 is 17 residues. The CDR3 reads CASSPGQGGLAVYEQYF. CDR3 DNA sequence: TGTGCCAGCAGCCCCGGACAGGGGGGACTAGCGGTCTACGAGCAGTACTTC.

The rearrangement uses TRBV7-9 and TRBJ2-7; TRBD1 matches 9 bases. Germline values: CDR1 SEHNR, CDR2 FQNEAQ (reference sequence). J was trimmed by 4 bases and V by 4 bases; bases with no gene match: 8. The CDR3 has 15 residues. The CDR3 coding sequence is TGTGCCAGCAGCTATGGACAGGGGATGTTATACGAGCAGTACTTC. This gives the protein CASSYGQGMLYEQYF.

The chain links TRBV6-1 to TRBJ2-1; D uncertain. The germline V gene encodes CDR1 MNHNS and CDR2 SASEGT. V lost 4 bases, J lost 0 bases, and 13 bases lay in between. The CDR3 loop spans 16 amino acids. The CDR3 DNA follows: TGTGCCAGCAGTGGTAGAGGCGTTAGCTCCTACAATGAGCAGTTCTTC. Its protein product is CASSGRGVSSYNEQFF.

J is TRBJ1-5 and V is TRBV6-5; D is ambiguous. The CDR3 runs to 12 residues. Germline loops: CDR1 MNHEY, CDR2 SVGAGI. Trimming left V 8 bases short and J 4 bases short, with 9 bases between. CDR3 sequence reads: CASGNGNQPQHF. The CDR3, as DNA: TGTGCCAGCGGAAACGGGAATCAGCCCCAGCATTTT.

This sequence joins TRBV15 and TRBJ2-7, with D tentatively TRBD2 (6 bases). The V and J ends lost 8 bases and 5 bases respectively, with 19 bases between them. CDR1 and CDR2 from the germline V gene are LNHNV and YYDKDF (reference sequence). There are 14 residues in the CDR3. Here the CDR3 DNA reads TGTGCCACCCAAAAAGGAGGGAGTGGTCACGAGCAGTACTTC. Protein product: CATQKGGSGHEQYF.

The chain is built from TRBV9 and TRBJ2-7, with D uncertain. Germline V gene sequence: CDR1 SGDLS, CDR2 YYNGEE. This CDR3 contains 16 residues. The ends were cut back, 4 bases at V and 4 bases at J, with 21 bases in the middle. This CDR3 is CASSPTGRDKPYEQYF. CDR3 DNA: TGTGCCAGCAGCCCCACCGGCCGCGACAAACCATACGAGCAGTACTTC.

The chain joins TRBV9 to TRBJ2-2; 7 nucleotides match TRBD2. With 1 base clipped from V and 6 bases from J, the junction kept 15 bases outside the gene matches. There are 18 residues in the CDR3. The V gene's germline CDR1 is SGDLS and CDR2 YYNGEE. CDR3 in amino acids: CASSVPSGGPLLAGELFF. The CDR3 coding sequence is TGTGCCAGCAGCGTACCGTCGGGGGGACCCCTATTGGCCGGGGAGCTGTTTTTT. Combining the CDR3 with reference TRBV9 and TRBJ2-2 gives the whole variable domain DSGVTQTPKHLITATGQRVTLRCSPRSGDLSVYWYQQSLDQGLQFLIQYYNGEERAKGNILERFSAQQFPDLHSELNLSSLELGDSALYFCASSVPSGGPLLAGELFFGEGSRLTVL.

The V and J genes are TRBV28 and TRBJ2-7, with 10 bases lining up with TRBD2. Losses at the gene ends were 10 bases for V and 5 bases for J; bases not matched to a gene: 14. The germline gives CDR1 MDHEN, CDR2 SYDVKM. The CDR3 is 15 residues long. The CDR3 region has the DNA TGTGCCATTTCCGGCGGTCTAGCGGGAGCCCACGAGCAGTACTTC. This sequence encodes CAISGGLAGAHEQYF.

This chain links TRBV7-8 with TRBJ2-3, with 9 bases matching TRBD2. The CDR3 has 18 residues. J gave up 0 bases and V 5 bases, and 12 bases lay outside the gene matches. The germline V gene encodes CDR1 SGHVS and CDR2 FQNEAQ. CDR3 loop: CASSRVSGRLSSTDTQYF. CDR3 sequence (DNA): TGTGCCAGCAGCCGGGTCAGCGGGAGGCTTTCTAGCACAGATACGCAGTATTTT.